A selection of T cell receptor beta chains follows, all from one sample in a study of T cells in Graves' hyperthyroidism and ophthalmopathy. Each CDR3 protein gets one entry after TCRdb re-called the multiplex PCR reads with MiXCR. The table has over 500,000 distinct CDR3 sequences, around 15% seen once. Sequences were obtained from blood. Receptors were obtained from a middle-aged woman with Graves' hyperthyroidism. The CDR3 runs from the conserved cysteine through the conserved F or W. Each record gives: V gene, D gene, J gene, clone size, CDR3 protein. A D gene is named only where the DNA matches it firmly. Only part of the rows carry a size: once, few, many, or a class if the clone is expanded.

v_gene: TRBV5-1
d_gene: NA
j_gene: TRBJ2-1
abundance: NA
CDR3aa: CASRVAGVNEQFF

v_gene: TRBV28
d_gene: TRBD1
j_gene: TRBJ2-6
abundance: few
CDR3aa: CASSSGQGSSGANVLTF

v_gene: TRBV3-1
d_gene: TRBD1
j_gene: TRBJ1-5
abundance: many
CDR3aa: CASSPRDRPVSNQPQHF

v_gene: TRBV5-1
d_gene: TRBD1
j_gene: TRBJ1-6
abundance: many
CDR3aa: CASSEGQGSNNSPLHF

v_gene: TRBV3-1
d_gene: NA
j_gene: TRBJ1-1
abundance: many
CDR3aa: CASSQDLLGEVNTEAFF

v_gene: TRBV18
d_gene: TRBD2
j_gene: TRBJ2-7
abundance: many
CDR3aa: CASSPSASGSYEQYF

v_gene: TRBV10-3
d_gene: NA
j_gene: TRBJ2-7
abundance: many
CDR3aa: CAISRTDEQYF

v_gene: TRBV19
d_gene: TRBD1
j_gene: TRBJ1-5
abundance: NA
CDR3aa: CASSLHRQGNNQPQHF

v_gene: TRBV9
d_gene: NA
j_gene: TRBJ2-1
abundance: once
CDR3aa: CASSVANGLDEQFF

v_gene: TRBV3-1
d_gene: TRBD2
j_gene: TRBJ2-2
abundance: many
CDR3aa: CASSQDNLAGGPNTGELFF

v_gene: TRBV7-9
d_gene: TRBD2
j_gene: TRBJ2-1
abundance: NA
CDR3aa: CASSLGLTDYNEQFF

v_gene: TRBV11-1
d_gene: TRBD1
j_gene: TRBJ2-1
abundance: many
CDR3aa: CASRLGTGVVYEQFF

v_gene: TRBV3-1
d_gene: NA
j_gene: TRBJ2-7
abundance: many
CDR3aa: CASSQEVVGSYEQYF

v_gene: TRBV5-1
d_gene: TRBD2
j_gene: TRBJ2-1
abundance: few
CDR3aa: CASSLILASGGHNEQFF

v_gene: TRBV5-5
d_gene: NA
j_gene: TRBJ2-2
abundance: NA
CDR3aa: CASSFSDRELFF

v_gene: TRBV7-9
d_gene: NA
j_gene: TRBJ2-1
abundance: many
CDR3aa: CASSFWGTPEEQFF

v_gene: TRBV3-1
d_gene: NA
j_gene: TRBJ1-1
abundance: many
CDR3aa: CASSQDVGGMANTEAFF

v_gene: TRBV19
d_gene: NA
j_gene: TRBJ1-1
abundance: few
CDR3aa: CASSIRAGTDLEAFF

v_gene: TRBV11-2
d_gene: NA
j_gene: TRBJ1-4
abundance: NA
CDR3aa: CASTLNSEKLFF

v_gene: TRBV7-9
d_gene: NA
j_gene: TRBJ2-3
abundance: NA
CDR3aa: CASSPTDPGLREVGTDTQYF

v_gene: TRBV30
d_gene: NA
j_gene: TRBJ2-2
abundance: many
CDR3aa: CAWSVGLNTGELFF

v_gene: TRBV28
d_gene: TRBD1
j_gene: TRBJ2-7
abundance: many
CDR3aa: CASSAGTGAGEQYF

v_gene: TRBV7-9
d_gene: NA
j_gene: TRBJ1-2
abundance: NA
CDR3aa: CASSQPGGYTF

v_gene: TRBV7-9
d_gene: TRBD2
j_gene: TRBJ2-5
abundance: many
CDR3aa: CASSISLAGKETQYF

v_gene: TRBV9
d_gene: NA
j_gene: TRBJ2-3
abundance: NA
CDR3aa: CASSERQITDTQYF

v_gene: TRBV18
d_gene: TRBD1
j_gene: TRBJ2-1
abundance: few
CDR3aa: CASSQTRDRANNEQFF

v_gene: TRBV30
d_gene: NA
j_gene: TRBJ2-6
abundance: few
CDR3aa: CAWRENRAREPGANVLTF

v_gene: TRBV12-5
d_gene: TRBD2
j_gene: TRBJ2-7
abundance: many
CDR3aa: CASRAGGPFNEQYF

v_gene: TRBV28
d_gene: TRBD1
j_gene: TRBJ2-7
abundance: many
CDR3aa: CASSSGTGEPYEQYF

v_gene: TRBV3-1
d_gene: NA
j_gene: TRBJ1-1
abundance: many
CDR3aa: CASSQDWQGLEAFF

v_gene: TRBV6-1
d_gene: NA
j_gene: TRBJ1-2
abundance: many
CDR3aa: CASSADSQSFLYGYTF

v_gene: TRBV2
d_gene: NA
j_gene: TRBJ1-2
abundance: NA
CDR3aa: CASSESGGHLGYTF

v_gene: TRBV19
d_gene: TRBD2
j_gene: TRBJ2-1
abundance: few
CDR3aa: CASSIQREAPVSEQFF

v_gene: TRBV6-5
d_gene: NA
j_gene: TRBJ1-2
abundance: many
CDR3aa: CASSYWPITGPGVGYTF

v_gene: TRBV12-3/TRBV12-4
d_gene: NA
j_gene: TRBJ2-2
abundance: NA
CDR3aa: CASSLGGDPHTGELFF

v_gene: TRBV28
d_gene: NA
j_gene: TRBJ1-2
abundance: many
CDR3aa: CASSLELRYYGYTF

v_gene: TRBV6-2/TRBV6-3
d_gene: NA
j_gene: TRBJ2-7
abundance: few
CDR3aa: CASTGGRWFEQYF

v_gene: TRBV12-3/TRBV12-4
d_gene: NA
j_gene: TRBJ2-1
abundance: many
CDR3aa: CASRPTGLSDNEQFF

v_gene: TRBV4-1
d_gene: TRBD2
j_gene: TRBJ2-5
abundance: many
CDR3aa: CASSQGGGGLGTQYF